This passage covers 25 T cell receptor beta chains from one sample sequenced in a study of cytomegalovirus exposure and HLA in healthy donors. Sequencing used immunoSEQ multiplex PCR; TCRdb keeps in-frame clones, though not all of them. The sample contains around 120,000 clones, roughly 88% of which appear only once. The specimen sequenced was PBMCs. Every receptor here comes from a woman under 30 in good health and CMV-seropositive.

This chain uses TRBV10-3 with TRBJ1-3, with a tentative D call TRBD1 (5 bases). From germline, CDR1 is ENHRY and CDR2 SYGVKD. This CDR3 has 16 amino acids. V was clipped by 0 bases and J by 7 bases, with 16 bases between them. The CDR3 protein is CAISESSSGVYNTIYF. The CDR3 nucleotides read TGTGCCATCAGTGAGTCGTCTTCGGGGGTATACAACACCATATATTTT.

The rearrangement joins TRBV5-1 to TRBJ2-2; the match to TRBD2 covers 12 bases. The junction had 2 bases not matched to a gene; V was cut back by 4 bases and J by 4 bases. The CDR3 spans 15 residues. The germline V gene encodes CDR1 SGHRS and CDR2 YFSETQ. The CDR3 protein is CASSVTSGGTGELFF. The CDR3 DNA reads TGCGCCAGCAGCGTGACTAGCGGGGGCACCGGGGAGCTGTTTTTT.

This chain connects TRBV6-5 to TRBJ1-1; no clear D. Between the trimmed V and J ends, which lost 6 bases and 5 bases, there was a span of 16 bases. The CDR3 sequence is 14 residues long. Germline loops: CDR1 MNHEY, CDR2 SVGAGI. CDR3: CASSFAYAGTEAFF. The CDR3 DNA reads TGTGCCAGCAGCTTCGCATACGCGGGAACTGAAGCTTTCTTT.

CDR3 in amino acids: CASSFTGGGYGYTF. CDR3 DNA: TGTGCCAGCAGCTTCACGGGAGGAGGCTATGGCTACACCTTC. The J gene is TRBJ1-2, the V gene TRBV5-8; D is ambiguous. Trimming stripped 2 bases from V and 4 bases from J, with 12 bases between. Germline loops: CDR1 SGHTS, CDR2 YDEGEE. The CDR3 sequence is 14 residues long.

CDR3 coding DNA: TGTGCCAGCAGCTTGACAAGCGGGTATCGGACAGATACGCAGTATTTT. It codes for CASSLTSGYRTDTQYF. The chain joins TRBV7-9 to TRBJ2-3; the D gene is possibly TRBD2 (6 bases). The ends were cut back, 3 bases at V and 3 bases at J, with 16 bases in the middle. CDR3 size: 16 residues. Germline loops: CDR1 SEHNR, CDR2 FQNEAQ (reference sequence).

The chain uses TRBV30 and TRBJ2-3; tentative D call: TRBD2 (7 bases). The CDR3 is 18 amino acids. The V end was cut by 2 bases, the J end by 1 base, with 22 bases between. Germline CDR1 is GTSNPN and CDR2 is SVGIG (reference sequence). The CDR3 nucleotides read TGTGCCTGGAGTAGGGGGGGTAGCGGGCCGTTAGGCACAGATACGCAGTATTTT. Translated: CAWSRGGSGPLGTDTQYF.

This chain connects TRBV18 to TRBJ1-1; possibly TRBD1 for D (6 bases). V lost 6 bases and J lost 1, with 12 bases in between. This CDR3 has 14 amino acids. Per the germline V gene, CDR1 is KGHSH and CDR2 is LQKENI. The CDR3: CASSGARTNTEAFF. The CDR3 DNA follows: TGTGCCAGCTCGGGGGCCAGGACGAACACTGAAGCTTTCTTT.

J is TRBJ2-7 and V is TRBV4-1; D gene unclear. CDR3 length equals 17 residues. Germline assignment: CDR1 MGHRA and CDR2 YSYEKL. With 0 bases removed from V and 0 bases from J, the gap between germline ends came to 15 bases. CDR3 residues: CASSQEYFGGYSYEQYF. The CDR3 DNA sequence: TGCGCCAGCAGCCAAGAGTATTTCGGCGGATACTCCTACGAGCAGTACTTC.

This clone was seen once. The chain links TRBV6-1 to TRBJ2-4, with D perhaps matching TRBD1 (6 bases). Germline CDR1 and CDR2: MNHNS and SASEGT. The CDR3 sequence is 13 residues long. V was pared by 5 bases and J by 7 bases, with 12 bases between. The CDR3 DNA reads as TGTGCCAGCAGTATCCCGGACAGTAACATTCAGTACTTC. Translating it yields CASSIPDSNIQYF.

The rearrangement uses TRBV6-5 and TRBJ1-2; TRBD1 matches 9 bases. Germline CDR1 is MNHEY and CDR2 is SVGAGI. CDR3 length: 13 amino acids. With V trimmed by 0 bases and J by 8 bases, 1 base remained unmatched. CDR3 in amino acids: CASSYSGQGGYTF. CDR3 nucleotides: TGTGCCAGCAGTTACTCGGGACAGGGAGGCTACACCTTC.

The rearrangement links TRBV27 to TRBJ1-5; TRBD1 matches at 8 bases. This CDR3 spans 14 amino acids. V was clipped by 5 bases and J by 4 bases; unmatched bases: 4. The germline V gene has CDR1 MNHEY and CDR2 SMNVEV (reference sequence). DNA for the CDR3: TGTGCCAGCAGTCATGACAGGGGTAATCAGCCCCAGCATTTT. It translates to CASSHDRGNQPQHF.

The chain recombines TRBV18 with TRBJ2-2; tentative D call: TRBD2 (6 bases). Trimming removed 4 bases from V and 5 bases from J, with 20 bases in between. The CDR3 is made up of 17 amino acids. From germline, CDR1 is KGHSH and CDR2 LQKENI. CDR3 sequence (DNA): TGTGCCAGCTCACGCATCTACGGGAGATCAGGAACCGGGGAGCTGTTTTTT. Translating it yields CASSRIYGRSGTGELFF.

This chain uses TRBV14 with TRBJ1-6, with 7 nucleotides matching TRBD1. The CDR3 totals 15 residues. V lost 4 bases, J lost 4 bases, and 4 bases stayed unmatched. Per germline, CDR1 SGHDN and CDR2 FVKESK. The CDR3 here is CASSPPGQYNSPLHF. The CDR3 nucleotides read TGTGCCAGCAGCCCCCCGGGACAGTATAATTCACCCCTCCACTTT.

This chain joins TRBV15 and TRBJ1-1, with D tentatively TRBD1 (6 bases). Trimming cost V 5 bases and J 8 bases, with 12 bases left between them. This CDR3 is built from 12 residues. CDR1 is LNHNV, CDR2 YYDKDF, per germline (reference sequence). CDR3 in DNA: TGTGCCACCAGCGGAACTACAGGGGAAGCTTTCTTT. It encodes CATSGTTGEAFF.

J is TRBJ1-3 and V is TRBV4-1; TRBD1 agrees at 7 bases. The CDR3 totals 15 residues. Germline assignment: CDR1 MGHRA and CDR2 YSYEKL. V shed 1 base and J 0 bases; nucleotides not matched to a gene: 0. In DNA form, the CDR3 reads TGCGCCAGCAGCCAAGGGACAGGCTCTGGAAACACCATATATTTT. Protein product: CASSQGTGSGNTIYF.

The genes are TRBV2 and TRBJ2-3; TRBD1 is a possible D gene (6 bases). CDR1 and CDR2 (germline): SNHLY, FYNNEI. Trimming left V 1 base short and J 3 bases short, with 14 bases between. The CDR3 loop spans 16 amino acids. The CDR3 coding sequence is TGTGCCAGCAGTGAAGTGGGGGCAGGGGAGACAGATACGCAGTATTTT. Translating gives CASSEVGAGETDTQYF. Full variable domain (remainder filled in from reference TRBV2 and TRBJ2-3): EPEVTQTPSHQVTQMGQEVILRCVPISNHLYFYWYRQILGQKVEFLVSFYNNEISEKSEIFDDQFSVERPDGSNFTLKIRSTKLEDSAMYFCASSEVGAGETDTQYFGPGTRLTVL.

V is TRBV28 and J is TRBJ2-2, with D possibly being TRBD2 (5 bases). The CDR3 consists of 13 residues. Per germline, CDR1 MDHEN and CDR2 SYDVKM. V was clipped by 6 bases and J by 6 bases, with 11 bases between them. The CDR3 coding sequence is TGTGCCAGCAGAACTAGTTCCGCCGGGGAGCTGTTTTTT. Residues: CASRTSSAGELFF.

The V and J genes are TRBV30 and TRBJ2-2; 8 nucleotides agree with TRBD2. CDR3 length: 15 amino acids. Germline trimming cut 0 bases from V and 3 bases from J; bases unmatched to any gene: 3. Germline V gene sequence: CDR1 GTSNPN, CDR2 SVGIG (reference sequence). The CDR3 DNA sequence: TGTGCCTGGAGTGTACTAGCGGAAGACACCGGGGAGCTGTTTTTT. The encoded protein is CAWSVLAEDTGELFF. Together with reference TRBV30 and TRBJ2-2, the CDR3 gives the full variable domain: SQTIHQWPATLVQPVGSPLSLECTVEGTSNPNLYWYRQAAGRGLQLLFYSVGIGQISSEVPQNLSASRPQDRQFILSSKKLLLSDSGFYLCAWSVLAEDTGELFFGEGSRLTVL.

The chain carries TRBV9 and TRBJ2-1; D gene uncertain. CDR1 is SGDLS, CDR2 YYNGEE, per germline. This CDR3 is 12 amino acids long. Trimming shortened V by 2 bases and J by 7 bases, and 7 bases separated the two germline ends. The CDR3 DNA reads TGTGCCAGCAGCGTGACTGGGAATGAGCAGTTCTTC. Amino acid sequence: CASSVTGNEQFF.

In its sample, this clone was seen a few times. The gene calls are TRBV5-6 and TRBJ2-7; D might be TRBD1 (6 bases). The CDR3 has 13 residues. Germline-derived CDR1 and CDR2 are SGHDT and YYEEEE. The ends were cut back, 0 bases at V and 6 bases at J, with 10 bases in the middle. CDR3 sequence (DNA): TGTGCCAGCAGCTTGGTAGGGGGTGTCGAGCAGTACTTC. Amino acid sequence: CASSLVGGVEQYF. Using reference TRBV5-6 and TRBJ2-7 for the parts outside the CDR3, the full variable domain is DAGVTQSPTHLIKTRGQQVTLRCSPKSGHDTVSWYQQALGQGPQFIFQYYEEEERQRGNFPDRFSGHQFPNYSSELNVNALLLGDSALYLCASSLVGGVEQYFGPGTRLTVT.

This clone was recorded a few times. The rearrangement joins TRBV6-5 to TRBJ2-7; TRBD2 agrees at 14 bases. V lost 6 bases to trimming and J lost 4 bases; unmatched junction nucleotides: 5. This CDR3 has 15 amino acids. Germline V gene data show CDR1 as MNHEY and CDR2 as SVGAGI. The CDR3 reads CASRGTSGSWYEQYF. As DNA, the CDR3 is TGTGCCAGCAGAGGGACTAGCGGGAGTTGGTACGAGCAGTACTTC.

The rearrangement links TRBV7-8 to TRBJ1-2; D ambiguous. The CDR3 is made up of 14 amino acids. V shed 0 bases and J shed 4 bases, with 9 bases lying between them. Germline V CDR1 and CDR2: SGHVS, FQNEAQ. CDR3 region: CASSLASRAYGYTF. In DNA, the CDR3 is TGTGCCAGCAGCTTAGCGTCGAGGGCCTATGGCTACACCTTC.

This chain joins TRBV4-3 and TRBJ1-2, with D tentatively TRBD1 (6 bases). From germline, CDR1 is LGHNA and CDR2 YSLEER. V dropped 4 bases and J dropped 1 base, with 13 bases sitting between them. CDR3 size: 15 residues. The CDR3 region is CASSPLRTDNYGYTF. For the CDR3, the DNA is TGCGCCAGCAGCCCCCTACGGACAGATAACTATGGCTACACCTTC.

The chain joins TRBV9 to TRBJ2-3; D perhaps matches TRBD2 (6 bases). V gave up 0 bases and J gave up 5 bases, with 13 bases separating them. Looked up from germline, CDR1 is SGDLS and CDR2 is YYNGEE. The length of the CDR3 is 15 residues. The chain's CDR3 is CASSVAPGELDTQYF. In DNA form, the CDR3 reads TGTGCCAGCAGCGTAGCACCGGGGGAGTTAGATACGCAGTATTTT.

The CDR3 DNA follows: TGCAGCGTCGCCAGAATCCAGGGGGCAGGGGATACGCAGTATTTT. Translated, it gives CSVARIQGAGDTQYF. V gene TRBV29-1 combines with J gene TRBJ2-3; TRBD1 aligns across 8 bases. This CDR3 region has 15 residues. CDR1 and CDR2 (germline): SQVTM, ANQGSEA. The ends lost 6 bases at V and 6 bases at J; junction bases unmatched: 14.